The clone carrying this TCR beta chain was seen many times. Its matching antigen is unknown. A 10-nucleotide random UMI tagged transcripts in template-switch 5'RACE cDNA synthesis. TCRdb analysed the 5' RACE reads with MiXCR anew, one entry per CDR3 protein. The sample lists 55,000 to 65,000 distinct CDR3 sequences; around 11% were seen once. The entry originates in a study of neurological immune-mediated disorders. Whole-study results and caveats: Among expanded clones, no CDR3 amino acid sequences were shared across subjects, a pattern suggesting private repertoires in all groups. Expansion of TCR clones was greatest in HTLV-1-associated myelopathy and smallest in multiple sclerosis, where it fell below that of healthy controls.

The V end was cut by 6 bases, the J end by 0 bases, with 11 bases between. This CDR3 spans 15 amino acids. Time point in this sample: longitudinal time-point 1 (baseline). PBMCs stored at -80 C, numbering 2 million, were the origin of the unsorted libraries. The material sequenced was PBMCs. This clonotype was obtained from a male donor with HTLV-1-associated myelopathy (HAM/TSP). V gene TRBV12-3 or TRBV12-4 combines with J gene TRBJ2-2, with D perhaps matching TRBD1 (6 bases). The chain's CDR3 is CASSFGQPNTGELFF. CDR3 nucleotides: TGTGCCAGCAGCTTCGGACAGCCGAACACCGGGGAGCTGTTTTTT.